The rows below give T cell receptor beta chains drawn from one sample of a study of immune heterogeneity within non-small cell lung tumors. TCRdb re-called the multiplex PCR reads through MiXCR, storing one row per CDR3 protein. The table includes around 10,000 distinct CDR3 sequences, roughly 26% detected once. Sequenced material: lung tumor tissue. These TCRs come from a man aged 50-60 years with non-small cell lung cancer. CDR3s include the opening cysteine and the closing phenylalanine or tryptophan. A D gene is named only where the DNA matches it firmly. Rows give clone size only sometimes, using once, few, many, or a class for an expanded clone.

V	size	J	D	DNA	CDR3
TRBV6-2/TRBV6-3	medium-sized	TRBJ1-2	TRBD1	TGTGCCAGCAGTTCACAGGGGGCCTGGGGCTACACCTTC	CASSSQGAWGYTF
TRBV9	many	TRBJ2-1	TRBD1	TGTGCCAGCAGCGGGGGACAGAACTCCTACAATGAGCAGTTCTTC	CASSGGQNSYNEQFF
TRBV5-1	.	TRBJ2-5	.	TGCGCCAGCAGCTTGGAGGGGCAGCGAGAGACCCAGTACTTC	CASSLEGQRETQYF
TRBV19	medium-sized	TRBJ2-2	.	TGTGCCAGTAGTATCTCCTCTGGGGCCACCGGGGAGCTGTTTTTT	CASSISSGATGELFF
TRBV7-9	many	TRBJ2-7	.	TGTGCCAGCAGATCTACATCCTACGAGCAGTACTTC	CASRSTSYEQYF
TRBV27	.	TRBJ2-2	TRBD2	TGTGCCAGCAGTATTAGTAGCCTCTTTCCGACTAGCGGGACCCTGAACACCGGGGAGCTGTTTTTT	CASSISSLFPTSGTLNTGELFF
TRBV28	medium-sized	TRBJ1-2	.	TGTGCCAGCAGCGCCGGGGGTATTAACTATGGCTACACCTTC	CASSAGGINYGYTF
TRBV30	few	TRBJ2-5	.	TGTGCCTGGAGTGTACAGCTCCAAGAGACCCAGTACTTC	CAWSVQLQETQYF
TRBV30	many	TRBJ1-2	.	TGTGCCTGGAGTCCAGCCGGGACACCTAGGGGTCATGGCTACACCTTC	CAWSPAGTPRGHGYTF
TRBV12-3/TRBV12-4	many	TRBJ2-3	TRBD2	TGTGCCAGCGGGCGGGAGATCCCAGATACGCAGTATTTT	CASGREIPDTQYF
TRBV29-1	many	TRBJ1-4	.	TGCAGCGTTACAGGGATAACTAATGAAAAACTGTTTTTT	CSVTGITNEKLFF
TRBV6-1	.	TRBJ2-5	TRBD2	TGTGCCAGCACGGGTGGGAGGGGATTCGGTGAGACCCAGTACTTC	CASTGGRGFGETQYF
TRBV27	medium-sized	TRBJ2-3	.	TGTGCCAGCAGTTTTGGGGATGCGCAGTATTTT	CASSFGDAQYF
TRBV6-4	.	TRBJ2-3	TRBD1	TGTGCCAGCAGTGACACCGGGACAGGGGGCGCAGATACGCAGTATTTT	CASSDTGTGGADTQYF
TRBV7-9	.	TRBJ2-1	TRBD2	TGTGCCAGCAGCTCTACGACAGGACTAGCGGAATACAATGAGCAGTTCTTC	CASSSTTGLAEYNEQFF
TRBV13	.	TRBJ1-1	TRBD1	TGTGCCAGCCTACTACCGACAGGGATGAACACTGAAGCTTTCTTT	CASLLPTGMNTEAFF
TRBV28	medium-sized	TRBJ1-2	.	TGTGCCAGCACCACAGGAGGTCTCAACTATGGCTACACCTTC	CASTTGGLNYGYTF
TRBV5-1	medium-sized	TRBJ2-2	TRBD2	TGCGCCAGCAGCTTCTCACTAGCGGGAGGATACACCGGGGAGCTGTTTTTT	CASSFSLAGGYTGELFF
TRBV7-6	few	TRBJ2-3	.	TGTGCCAGCAGTTCCGACGTATCTGATACGCAGTATTTT	CASSSDVSDTQYF
TRBV7-9	medium-sized	TRBJ2-1	TRBD2	TGTGCCAGCAGCTCCGGGACTAGCGGGATCTCCTACAATGAGCAGTTCTTC	CASSSGTSGISYNEQFF
TRBV11-3	once	TRBJ1-2	.	TGTGCCAGCAGCGCCACGACAGGTCTCTATGGCTACACCTTC	CASSATTGLYGYTF
TRBV10-3	many	TRBJ1-1	.	TGTGCCATCAGTGAACCTGGCAGTGAAGCTTTCTTT	CAISEPGSEAFF
TRBV28	medium-sized	TRBJ2-7	TRBD2	TGTGCCAGCAGCCTCACAGCTAGCGGGAGCTCCTACGAGCAGTACTTC	CASSLTASGSSYEQYF
TRBV20-1	many	TRBJ2-1	.	TGCAGTGCTAGATTCAGGGGTGAGCAGTTCTTC	CSARFRGEQFF
TRBV5-6	.	TRBJ1-2	.	TGTGCCAGCAGCTTACCGGGGAGGGGCGACTTCCGTGGCTACACCTTC	CASSLPGRGDFRGYTF
TRBV6-1	.	TRBJ2-2	.	TGTGCCAGCAGTGGAAGGAGGGGCAGGGACACCGGGGAGCTGTTTTTT	CASSGRRGRDTGELFF
TRBV11-1	medium-sized	TRBJ2-7	.	TGTGCCAGCAGCTTAAGAGGGGGGGGCCTCTCCTACGAGCAGTACTTC	CASSLRGGGLSYEQYF
TRBV29-1	.	TRBJ2-3	.	.	CSVGQGATDTKYF
TRBV9	medium-sized	TRBJ2-7	TRBD1	TGTGCCAGCAGCGTAGCTCCGACAGGGGGCCACGAGCAGTACTTC	CASSVAPTGGHEQYF
TRBV5-8	few	TRBJ2-2	.	TGTGCCAGCAATAAATGGAGTACGAACACCGGGGAGCTGTTTTTT	CASNKWSTNTGELFF